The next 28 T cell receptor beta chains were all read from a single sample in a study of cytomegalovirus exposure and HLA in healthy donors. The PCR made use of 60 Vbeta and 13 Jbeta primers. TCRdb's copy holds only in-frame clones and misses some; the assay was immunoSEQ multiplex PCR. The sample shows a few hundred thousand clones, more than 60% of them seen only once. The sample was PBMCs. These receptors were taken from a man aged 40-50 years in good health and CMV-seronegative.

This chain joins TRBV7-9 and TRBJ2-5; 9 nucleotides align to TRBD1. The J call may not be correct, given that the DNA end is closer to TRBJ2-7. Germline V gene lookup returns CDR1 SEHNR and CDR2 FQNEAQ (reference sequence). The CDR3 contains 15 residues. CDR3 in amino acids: CASSHTGTGSDEQYF. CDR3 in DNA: TGTGCCAGCAGTCATACCGGGACAGGGTCCGACGAGCAGTACTTC.

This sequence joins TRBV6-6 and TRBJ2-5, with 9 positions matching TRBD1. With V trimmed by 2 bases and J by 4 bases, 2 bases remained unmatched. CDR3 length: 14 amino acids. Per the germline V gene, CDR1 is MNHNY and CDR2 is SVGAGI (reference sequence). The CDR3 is CASSYGGQGETQYF. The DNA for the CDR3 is TGTGCCAGCAGTTACGGGGGACAGGGAGAGACCCAGTACTTC.

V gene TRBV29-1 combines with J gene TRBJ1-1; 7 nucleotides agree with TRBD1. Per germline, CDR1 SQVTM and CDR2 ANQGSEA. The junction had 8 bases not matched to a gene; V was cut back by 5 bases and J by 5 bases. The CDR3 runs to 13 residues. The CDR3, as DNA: TGCAGCGTTCAGTTACAGGGGAGGACTGAAGCTTTCTTT. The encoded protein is CSVQLQGRTEAFF. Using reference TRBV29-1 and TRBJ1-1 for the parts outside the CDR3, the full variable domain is SAVISQKPSRDICQRGTSLTIQCQVDSQVTMMFWYRQQPGQSLTLIATANQGSEATYESGFVIDKFPISRPNLTFSTLTVSNMSPEDSSIYLCSVQLQGRTEAFFGQGTRLTVV.

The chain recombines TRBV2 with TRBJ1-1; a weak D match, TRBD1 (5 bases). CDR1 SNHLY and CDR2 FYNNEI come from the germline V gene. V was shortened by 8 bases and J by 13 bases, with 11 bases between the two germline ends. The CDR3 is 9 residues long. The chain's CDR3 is CASGAWSFF. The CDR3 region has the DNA TGTGCCAGCGGGGCTTGGAGTTTCTTT.

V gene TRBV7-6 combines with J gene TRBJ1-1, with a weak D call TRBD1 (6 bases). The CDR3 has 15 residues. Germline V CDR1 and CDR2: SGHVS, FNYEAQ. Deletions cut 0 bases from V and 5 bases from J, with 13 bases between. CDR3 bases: TGTGCCAGCAGCTTAGCGTTAGGGGGGGGTACTGAAGCTTTCTTT. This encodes CASSLALGGGTEAFF.

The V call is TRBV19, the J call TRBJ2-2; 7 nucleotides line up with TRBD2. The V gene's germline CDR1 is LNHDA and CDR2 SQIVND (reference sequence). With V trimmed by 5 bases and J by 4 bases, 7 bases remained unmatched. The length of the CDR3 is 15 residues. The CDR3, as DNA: TGTGCCAGTAGTTACGGGGAGGGAGGCACCGGGGAGCTGTTTTTT. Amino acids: CASSYGEGGTGELFF.

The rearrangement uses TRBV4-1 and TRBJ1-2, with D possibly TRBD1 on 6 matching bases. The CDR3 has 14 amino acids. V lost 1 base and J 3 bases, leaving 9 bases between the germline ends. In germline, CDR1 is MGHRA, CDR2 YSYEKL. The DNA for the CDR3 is TGCGCCAGCAGCCAAGTGAACAGGGACTATGGCTACACCTTC. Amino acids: CASSQVNRDYGYTF.

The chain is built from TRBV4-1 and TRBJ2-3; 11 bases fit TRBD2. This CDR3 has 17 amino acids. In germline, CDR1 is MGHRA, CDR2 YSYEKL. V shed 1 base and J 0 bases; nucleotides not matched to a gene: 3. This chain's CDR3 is CASSQGGTSGSTDTQYF. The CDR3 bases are TGCGCCAGCAGCCAAGGAGGGACTAGCGGCAGCACAGATACGCAGTATTTT.

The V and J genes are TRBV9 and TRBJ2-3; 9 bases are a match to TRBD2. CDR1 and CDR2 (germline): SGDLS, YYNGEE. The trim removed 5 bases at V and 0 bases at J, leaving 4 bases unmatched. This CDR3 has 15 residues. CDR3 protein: CASSPTSGSTDTQYF. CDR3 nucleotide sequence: TGTGCCAGCAGTCCAACTAGCGGGAGCACAGATACGCAGTATTTT.

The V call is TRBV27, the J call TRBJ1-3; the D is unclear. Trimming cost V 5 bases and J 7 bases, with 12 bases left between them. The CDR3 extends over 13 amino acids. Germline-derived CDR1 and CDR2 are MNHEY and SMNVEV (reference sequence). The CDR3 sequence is CASSPLIPNTIYF. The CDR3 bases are TGTGCCAGCAGTCCTTTAATCCCGAACACCATATATTTT.

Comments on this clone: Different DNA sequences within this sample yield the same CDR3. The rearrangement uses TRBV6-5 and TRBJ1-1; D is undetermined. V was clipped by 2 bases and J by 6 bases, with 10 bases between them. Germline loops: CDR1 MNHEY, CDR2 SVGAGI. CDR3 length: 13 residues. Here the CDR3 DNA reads TGTGCCAGCAGTTACCGGGGAAGTGCTGAAGCTTTCTTT. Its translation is CASSYRGSAEAFF.

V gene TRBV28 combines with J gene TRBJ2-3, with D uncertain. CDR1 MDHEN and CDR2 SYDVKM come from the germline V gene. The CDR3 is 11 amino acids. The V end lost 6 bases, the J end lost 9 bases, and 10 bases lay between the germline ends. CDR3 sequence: CASSTSRTQYF. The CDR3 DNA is TGTGCCAGCAGCACCTCGAGGACGCAGTATTTT.

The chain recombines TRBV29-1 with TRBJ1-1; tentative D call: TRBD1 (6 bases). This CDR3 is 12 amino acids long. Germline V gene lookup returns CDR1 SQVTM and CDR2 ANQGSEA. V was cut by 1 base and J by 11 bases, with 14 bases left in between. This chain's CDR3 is CSVEGRSQGAFF. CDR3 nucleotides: TGCAGCGTTGAAGGGCGGAGCCAGGGGGCTTTCTTT.

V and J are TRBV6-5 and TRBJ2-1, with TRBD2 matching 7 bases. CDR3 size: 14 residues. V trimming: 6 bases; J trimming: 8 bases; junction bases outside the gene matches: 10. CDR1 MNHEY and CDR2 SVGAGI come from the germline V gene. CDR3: CASRPSGKKDEQFF. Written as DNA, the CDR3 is TGTGCCAGCAGACCCAGCGGGAAGAAGGATGAGCAGTTCTTC.

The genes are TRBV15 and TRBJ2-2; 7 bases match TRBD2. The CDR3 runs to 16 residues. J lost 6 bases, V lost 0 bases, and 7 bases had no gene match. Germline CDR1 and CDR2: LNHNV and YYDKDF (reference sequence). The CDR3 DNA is TGTGCCACCAGCAGAGAAGGCGGGAGTGGGGCCGGGGAGCTGTTTTTT. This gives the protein CATSREGGSGAGELFF.

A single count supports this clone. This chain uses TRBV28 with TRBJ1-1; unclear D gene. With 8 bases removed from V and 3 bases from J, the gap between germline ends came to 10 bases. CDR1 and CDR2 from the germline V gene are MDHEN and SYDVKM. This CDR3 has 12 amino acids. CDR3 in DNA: TGTGCCAGCGTGACCCGGGACACTGAAGCTTTCTTT. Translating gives CASVTRDTEAFF.

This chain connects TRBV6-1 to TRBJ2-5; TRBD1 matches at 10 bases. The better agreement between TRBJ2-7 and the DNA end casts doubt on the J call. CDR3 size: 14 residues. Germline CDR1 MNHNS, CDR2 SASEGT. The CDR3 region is CASSRTGGYYEQYF. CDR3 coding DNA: TGTGCCAGCAGTAGGACAGGGGGATACTACGAGCAGTACTTC.

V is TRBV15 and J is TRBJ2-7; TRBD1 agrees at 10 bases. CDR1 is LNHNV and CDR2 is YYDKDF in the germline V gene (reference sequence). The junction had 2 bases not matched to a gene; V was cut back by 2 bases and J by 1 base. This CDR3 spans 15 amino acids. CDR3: CATSRQGQGSYEQYF. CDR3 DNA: TGTGCCACCAGCAGACAGGGACAGGGGTCCTACGAGCAGTACTTC.

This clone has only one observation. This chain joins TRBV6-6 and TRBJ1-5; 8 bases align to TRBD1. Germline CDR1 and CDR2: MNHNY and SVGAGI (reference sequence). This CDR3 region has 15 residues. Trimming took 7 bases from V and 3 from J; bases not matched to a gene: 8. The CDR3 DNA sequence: TGTGCCAGCACCTCCGGACAGGGTATCAATCAGCCCCAGCATTTT. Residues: CASTSGQGINQPQHF.

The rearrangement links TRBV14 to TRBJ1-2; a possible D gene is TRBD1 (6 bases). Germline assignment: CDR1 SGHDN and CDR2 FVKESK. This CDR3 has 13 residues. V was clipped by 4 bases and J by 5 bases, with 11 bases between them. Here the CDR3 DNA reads TGTGCCAGCAGCCCGGACAGCAGTTATGGCTACACCTTC. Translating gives CASSPDSSYGYTF.

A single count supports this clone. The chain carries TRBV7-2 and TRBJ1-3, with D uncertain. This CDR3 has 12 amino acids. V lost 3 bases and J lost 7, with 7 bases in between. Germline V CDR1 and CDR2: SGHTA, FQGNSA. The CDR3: CASSLNRNTIYF. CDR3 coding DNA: TGTGCCAGCAGCTTGAACCGGAACACCATATATTTT.

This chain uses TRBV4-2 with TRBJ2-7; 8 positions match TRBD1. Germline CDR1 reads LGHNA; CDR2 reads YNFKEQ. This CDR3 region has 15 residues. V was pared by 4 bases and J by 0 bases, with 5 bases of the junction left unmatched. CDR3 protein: CASSPRTGNSYEQYF. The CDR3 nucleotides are TGTGCCAGCAGCCCCCGGACAGGGAACTCCTACGAGCAGTACTTC.

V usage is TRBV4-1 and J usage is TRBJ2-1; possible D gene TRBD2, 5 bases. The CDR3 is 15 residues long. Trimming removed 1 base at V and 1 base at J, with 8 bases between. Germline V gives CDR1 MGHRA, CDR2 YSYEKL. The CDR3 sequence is CASSQGRGSYNEQFF. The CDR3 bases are TGCGCCAGCAGCCAAGGGAGAGGGTCCTACAATGAGCAGTTCTTC.

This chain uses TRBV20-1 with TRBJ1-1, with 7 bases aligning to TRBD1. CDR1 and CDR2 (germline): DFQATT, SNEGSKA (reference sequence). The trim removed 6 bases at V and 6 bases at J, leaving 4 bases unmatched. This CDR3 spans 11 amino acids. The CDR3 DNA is TGCAGTGCAATCGACAGGGCTGAAGCTTTCTTT. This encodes CSAIDRAEAFF.

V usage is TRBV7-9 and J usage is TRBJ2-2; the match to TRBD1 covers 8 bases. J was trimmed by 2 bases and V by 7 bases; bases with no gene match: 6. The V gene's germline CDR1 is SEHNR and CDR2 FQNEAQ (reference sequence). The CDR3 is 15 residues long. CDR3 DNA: TGTGCCAGCAACCTGGACAGGGCCAACACCGGGGAGCTGTTTTTT. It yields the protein CASNLDRANTGELFF.

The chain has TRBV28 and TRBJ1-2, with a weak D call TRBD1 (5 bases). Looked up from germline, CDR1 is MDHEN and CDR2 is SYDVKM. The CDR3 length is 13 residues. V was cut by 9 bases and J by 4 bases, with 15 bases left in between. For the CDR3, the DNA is TGTGCCAGTGGGACTCCCGGGGGCTATGGCTACACCTTC. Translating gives CASGTPGGYGYTF.

This CDR3 reads CASSPGLASTGELFF. As DNA, the CDR3 is TGTGCCAGCAGCCCGGGACTAGCATCCACCGGGGAGCTGTTTTTT. The chain recombines TRBV7-6 with TRBJ2-2, with TRBD2 matching 9 bases. The CDR3 totals 15 residues. Germline values: CDR1 SGHVS, CDR2 FNYEAQ. The V segment lost 5 bases and the J segment 4 bases; nucleotides outside the gene matches: 5.

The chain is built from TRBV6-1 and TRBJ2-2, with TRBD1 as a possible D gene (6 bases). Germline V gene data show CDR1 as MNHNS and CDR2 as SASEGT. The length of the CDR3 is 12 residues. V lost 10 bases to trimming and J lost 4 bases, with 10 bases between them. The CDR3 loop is CANRVGTGELFF. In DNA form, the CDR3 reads TGTGCCAACAGGGTCGGCACCGGGGAGCTGTTTTTT.